This is a list of T cell receptor beta chains from one sample in a study of blood T cells in healthy people across ages. TCRdb passed the 5' RACE reads through MiXCR, listing each CDR3 protein once. The data contain approximately 290,000 distinct CDR3 sequences, around 27% of them singletons. The sample consisted of blood. The receptors here all came from a woman aged 70-85 years in good health. CDR3s include the opening cysteine and the closing phenylalanine or tryptophan. A D gene is named only where the DNA matches it firmly. The size field is filled for only some rows; it gives once, few, many or a size class.

V gene: TRBV20-1; D gene: -; clone size: many; J gene: TRBJ2-7; CDR3 protein: CSAPAGLGYEQYF; CDR3 DNA: TGCAGTGCCCCCGCAGGGCTAGGCTACGAGCAGTACTTC
V gene: TRBV10-3; D gene: -; clone size: -; J gene: TRBJ2-5; CDR3 protein: CAISESRPPQETQYF; CDR3 DNA: TGTGCCATCAGTGAGTCTCGTCCTCCCCAAGAGACCCAGTACTTC
V gene: TRBV2; D gene: -; clone size: -; J gene: TRBJ1-2; CDR3 protein: CASRGDERGYTF; CDR3 DNA: TGTGCCAGCAGGGGGGACGAAAGGGGCTACACCTTC
V gene: TRBV4-1; D gene: TRBD2; clone size: few; J gene: TRBJ2-1; CDR3 protein: CASSQPLAGAKNEQFF; CDR3 DNA: TGCGCCAGCAGCCAACCTCTAGCGGGAGCTAAGAATGAGCAGTTCTTC
V gene: TRBV28; D gene: -; clone size: many; J gene: TRBJ2-4; CDR3 protein: CASSLPKNIQYF; CDR3 DNA: TGTGCCAGCAGTTTACCCAAAAACATTCAGTACTTC
V gene: TRBV25-1; D gene: -; clone size: few; J gene: TRBJ1-2; CDR3 protein: CASSDSAKSYGYTF; CDR3 DNA: TGTGCCAGCAGTGACAGTGCTAAGTCATATGGCTACACCTTC
V gene: TRBV28; D gene: -; clone size: few; J gene: TRBJ2-1; CDR3 protein: CASSTGPRFDEQFF; CDR3 DNA: TGTGCCAGCAGTACGGGACCAAGGTTCGATGAGCAGTTCTTC
V gene: TRBV28; D gene: TRBD2; clone size: few; J gene: TRBJ2-3; CDR3 protein: CASSPPRTSGSLGTQYF; CDR3 DNA: TGTGCCAGCAGTCCCCCTCGGACTAGCGGGTCCTTGGGTACGCAGTATTTT
V gene: TRBV27; D gene: TRBD1; clone size: -; J gene: TRBJ1-1; CDR3 protein: CASSSQGAQAFF; CDR3 DNA: TGTGCCAGCAGTTCACAGGGGGCACAAGCTTTCTTT
V gene: TRBV4-1; D gene: -; clone size: -; J gene: TRBJ1-1; CDR3 protein: CASSHLGAEGTEAFF; CDR3 DNA: TGCGCCAGCAGCCATCTCGGGGCAGAAGGCACTGAAGCTTTCTTT
V gene: TRBV27; D gene: -; clone size: few; J gene: TRBJ1-2; CDR3 protein: CASSLVNRGYGYTF; CDR3 DNA: TGTGCCAGCAGTTTAGTAAATAGAGGTTATGGCTACACCTTC
V gene: TRBV5-1; D gene: -; clone size: -; J gene: TRBJ2-4; CDR3 protein: CASSLSPEILAKNIQYF; CDR3 DNA: TGCGCCAGCAGCTTGAGCCCAGAGATATTAGCCAAAAACATTCAGTACTTC
V gene: TRBV2; D gene: -; clone size: few; J gene: TRBJ2-1; CDR3 protein: CASSSGSSSYNEQFF; CDR3 DNA: TGTGCCAGCAGTTCGGGATCCAGCTCCTACAATGAGCAGTTCTTC
V gene: TRBV28; D gene: -; clone size: -; J gene: TRBJ2-5; CDR3 protein: CASTTPSETQYF; CDR3 DNA: TGTGCCAGCACCACCCCCTCGGAGACCCAGTACTTC